This T cell receptor (beta chain) was identified in a study of blood T cell repertoires in COVID-19. Using immunoSEQ multiplex PCR, the repertoire was profiled, and TCRdb retains in-frame clones only, with some absent. Of about 80,000 clones in the sample, about 80% were seen once. The receptor was derived from a human donor in a cohort sampled during active COVID-19. Sequencing was done on a sample of peripheral blood.

The CDR3 loop is CASSYRTGGNSPLHF. CDR3 nucleotide sequence: TGTGCCAGCAGTTACCGGACAGGGGGAAATTCACCCCTCCACTTT. The V gene is TRBV6-5, the J gene TRBJ1-6, with 10 bases lining up with TRBD1. The germline gives CDR1 MNHEY, CDR2 SVGAGI. Losses at the gene ends were 2 bases for V and 7 bases for J; bases not matched to a gene: 2. This CDR3 is 15 amino acids long.